Presented here are 17 T cell receptor beta chains from one specimen sequenced in a study of beta chain features in type 1 diabetes. Of the isolated RNA, all was reverse transcribed, and so the sequenced material was expressed TCRB transcripts. Profiling relied on immunoSEQ multiplex PCR, and the TCRdb table lists in-frame clones only, not all of them. Of 300,000 to 450,000 clones in the sample, around 12% were seen once. The sequenced sample was naive CD4+ T cells from blood. These receptors were taken from a young man in good health.

The chain has TRBV5-1 and TRBJ2-7, with TRBD1 matching over 10 bases. The V gene end was trimmed by 4 bases and the J gene end by 3 bases; junction bases not matched to a gene: 4. CDR3 length equals 14 residues. CDR1 and CDR2 (germline): SGHRS, YFSETQ. The CDR3 sequence is CASSAGQGFYEQYF. CDR3 in DNA: TGCGCCAGCAGCGCGGGACAGGGGTTCTACGAGCAGTACTTC.

This clone was seen a handful of times. The rearrangement links TRBV19 to TRBJ2-3, with D unclear. Germline values: CDR1 LNHDA, CDR2 SQIVND (reference sequence). This CDR3 comprises 14 residues. The V end was cut by 9 bases, the J end by 0 bases, with 13 bases between. This CDR3 reads CASHQDSSTDTQYF. The CDR3 DNA is TGTGCCAGCCACCAGGATTCTAGCACAGATACGCAGTATTTT.

This clone was detected a few times. The chain employs TRBV30 and TRBJ2-5; D may be TRBD1 (5 bases). The CDR3 extends over 11 amino acids. Germline V gene sequence: CDR1 GTSNPN, CDR2 SVGIG (reference sequence). V dropped 0 bases and J dropped 7 bases, with 6 bases sitting between them. In DNA form, the CDR3 reads TGTGCCTGGAGTGTAAGGGGGACCCAGTACTTC. Its protein is CAWSVRGTQYF.

This clone showed up just a few times. V and J are TRBV7-2 and TRBJ1-2; 8 bases map to TRBD1. With 5 bases clipped from V and 7 bases from J, the junction kept 12 bases outside the gene matches. This CDR3 has 15 residues. Germline lookup yields CDR1 SGHTA and CDR2 FQGNSA. DNA for the CDR3: TGTGCCAGCAGCCCATGGGACAGGATTGGTTCTGGCTACACCTTC. Residues: CASSPWDRIGSGYTF.

This chain joins TRBV19 and TRBJ1-1; the D is unclear. Germline V gene lookup returns CDR1 LNHDA and CDR2 SQIVND (reference sequence). Trimming cost V 3 bases and J 0 bases, with 5 bases left between them. This CDR3 contains 13 residues. CDR3 sequence reads: CASSITVNTEAFF. The CDR3 DNA reads as TGTGCCAGTAGTATTACTGTGAACACTGAAGCTTTCTTT.

The chain carries TRBV6-1 and TRBJ2-7, with D tentatively TRBD2 (5 bases). The CDR3 length is 14 residues. The V gene's germline CDR1 is MNHNS and CDR2 SASEGT. V gave up 5 bases and J gave up 3 bases, with 14 bases separating them. The CDR3 spells CASSLLTGNYEQYF. CDR3 bases: TGTGCCAGCAGTTTACTGACGGGGAACTACGAGCAGTACTTC.

This clone was picked up a small number of times. V is TRBV19 and J is TRBJ2-3, with D possibly matching TRBD2 (6 bases). CDR3 length: 14 amino acids. Germline loops: CDR1 LNHDA, CDR2 SQIVND (reference sequence). Trimming cost V 11 bases and J 0 bases, with 15 bases left between them. This chain's CDR3 is CAARPGVSTDTQYF. The CDR3 nucleotides read TGTGCCGCGAGACCGGGGGTCAGCACAGATACGCAGTATTTT.

The chain joins TRBV4-3 to TRBJ2-2; 9 bases are a match to TRBD2. The ends lost 1 base at V and 6 bases at J; junction bases unmatched: 6. The CDR3 has 16 amino acids. CDR1 and CDR2 from the germline V gene are LGHNA and YSLEER. CDR3 in amino acids: CASSQGAGGLAGELFF. The CDR3 nucleotides read TGCGCCAGCAGCCAAGGCGCGGGGGGGCTGGCCGGGGAGCTGTTTTTT.

This clone was seen a few times. The rearrangement joins TRBV19 to TRBJ2-2; TRBD1 agrees at 7 bases. V lost 5 bases and J lost 6; bases outside the gene matches: 9. CDR1 and CDR2 from the germline V gene are LNHDA and SQIVND (reference sequence). The CDR3 runs to 15 residues. DNA of the CDR3: TGTGCCAGTAGTCCCCGACAGGGACCACCCGGGGAGCTGTTTTTT. Its protein is CASSPRQGPPGELFF.

The chain has TRBV19 and TRBJ2-1; D may be TRBD2 (6 bases). The length of the CDR3 is 14 residues. V lost 5 bases and J 10 bases, leaving 18 bases between the germline ends. CDR1 is LNHDA, CDR2 SQIVND, per germline (reference sequence). CDR3 region: CASSEVRGLQEQFF. The CDR3 nucleotides are TGTGCCAGTAGTGAAGTTAGAGGACTACAGGAGCAGTTCTTC.

The CDR3 loop is CASSIWGPGTGADTQYF. In DNA, the CDR3 is TGTGCCAGCAGTATTTGGGGCCCAGGGACAGGGGCCGATACGCAGTATTTT. The genes are TRBV27 and TRBJ2-3; TRBD1 agrees at 10 bases. Trimming took 5 bases from V and 6 from J; bases not matched to a gene: 14. The CDR3 loop spans 17 amino acids. In germline, CDR1 is MNHEY, CDR2 SMNVEV (reference sequence).

The genes are TRBV29-1 and TRBJ2-1, with D possibly matching TRBD1 (6 bases). This CDR3 region has 14 residues. Trimming took off 8 bases at V and 9 bases at J, with 23 bases between the two ends. Per the germline V gene, CDR1 is SQVTM and CDR2 is ANQGSEA. CDR3: CSLLRGSHKSEQFF. CDR3 nucleotides: TGCAGCCTCCTTAGGGGGAGTCACAAATCTGAGCAGTTCTTC.

V gene TRBV9 combines with J gene TRBJ1-2, with D unclear. CDR1 and CDR2 from the germline V gene are SGDLS and YYNGEE. Trimming took off 3 bases at V and 1 base at J, with 10 bases between the two ends. The CDR3 has 14 residues. The CDR3 loop is CASSEPGGNYGYTF. In DNA form, the CDR3 reads TGTGCCAGCAGCGAGCCCGGCGGTAACTATGGCTACACCTTC.

This clone was observed a few times. This chain uses TRBV29-1 with TRBJ2-2, with 10 bases matching TRBD2. Germline CDR1 and CDR2: SQVTM and ANQGSEA. V shed 8 bases and J 0 bases; nucleotides not matched to a gene: 3. The CDR3 is made up of 14 amino acids. CDR3 DNA sequence: TGCAGCATAGGACTAGCGGCGAACACCGGGGAGCTGTTTTTT. Translated: CSIGLAANTGELFF.

This clone appeared a few times. The genes are TRBV5-4 and TRBJ2-2; 7 bases match TRBD2. CDR3 length: 17 amino acids. In germline, CDR1 is SGHNT, CDR2 YYREEE (reference sequence). Losses at the gene ends were 0 bases for V and 6 bases for J; bases not matched to a gene: 11. This CDR3 reads CASSLDRAGALSGELFF. The CDR3 bases are TGTGCCAGCAGCTTGGATAGGGCGGGAGCGTTATCCGGGGAGCTGTTTTTT.

This clone appeared a few times. The CDR3 is CASSRPGTGIEAFF. The CDR3 nucleotides read TGTGCCAGCAGCCGTCCCGGGACAGGGATTGAAGCTTTCTTT. The V call is TRBV11-1, the J call TRBJ1-1; TRBD1 matches at 9 bases. From germline, CDR1 is SGHAT and CDR2 FQDESV (reference sequence). V shed 5 bases, J shed 7 bases, and the junction held 8 bases outside the gene matches. The CDR3 is made up of 14 amino acids. Based on the CDR3 plus reference TRBV11-1 and TRBJ1-1, the full variable domain is EAEVAQSPRYKITEKSQAVAFWCDPISGHATLYWYRQILGQGPELLVQFQDESVVDDSQLPKDRFSAERLKGVDSTLKIQPAELGDSAMYLCASSRPGTGIEAFFGQGTRLTVV.

This clone showed up just a few times. V and J are TRBV28 and TRBJ1-2; 8 nucleotides align to TRBD1. V shed 4 bases, J shed 6 bases, and the junction held 7 bases outside the gene matches. Germline V gives CDR1 MDHEN, CDR2 SYDVKM. CDR3 length: 14 residues. CDR3 protein: CASSSTGGWDGYTF. CDR3 nucleotide sequence: TGTGCCAGCAGTTCCACAGGGGGATGGGATGGCTACACCTTC.